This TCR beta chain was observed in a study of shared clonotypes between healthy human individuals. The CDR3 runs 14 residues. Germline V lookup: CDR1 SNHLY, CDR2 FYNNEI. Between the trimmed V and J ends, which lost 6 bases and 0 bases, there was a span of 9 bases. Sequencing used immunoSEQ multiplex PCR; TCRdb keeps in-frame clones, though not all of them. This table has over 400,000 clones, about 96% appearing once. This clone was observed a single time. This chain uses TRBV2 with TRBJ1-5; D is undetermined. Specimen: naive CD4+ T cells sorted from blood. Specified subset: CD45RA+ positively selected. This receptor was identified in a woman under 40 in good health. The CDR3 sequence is CASRQTDSNQPQHF. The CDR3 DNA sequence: TGTGCCAGCAGACAGACCGATAGCAATCAGCCCCAGCATTTT.